The 17 T cell receptor beta chains below were found in one sample sequenced in a study of identical twins. Each CDR3 protein gets one entry after TCRdb re-called the 5' RACE reads with MiXCR. The sample records under 900,000 distinct CDR3 sequences, 9% to 15% being singletons. Separately, the same data were catalogued under a study of yellow fever vaccine responses in identical twins.

Sequences were obtained from PBMCs. These receptors all come from a woman aged 18-29 years in good health.

This clonotype was counted only a few times. The CDR3, as DNA: TGTGCCAGCAGTTCGTCCGGGACAGCCGCGTCTCATAAAGTTTACCGGGAGCTGTTTTTT. It codes for CASSSSGTAASHKVYRELFF. J is TRBJ2-2 and V is TRBV6-2 or TRBV6-3; TRBD1 aligns across 7 bases. The CDR3 consists of 20 residues. The V gene end was trimmed by 4 bases and the J gene end by 9 bases; junction bases not matched to a gene: 26. The germline CDR1 and CDR2 sequences are MNHEY and SVGEGT.

This clonotype has a handful of counts. CDR3 coding DNA: TGTGCCAGCAGCGCCGTTTGGGATTCACCCCTCCACTTT. Its translation is CASSAVWDSPLHF. The V gene is TRBV9, the J gene TRBJ1-6; no reliable D call. V was clipped by 3 bases and J by 8 bases, with 9 bases between them. Per the germline V gene, CDR1 is SGDLS and CDR2 is YYNGEE. This CDR3 has 13 residues.

This clonotype was picked up a small number of times. The rearrangement links TRBV29-1 to TRBJ2-3, with TRBD2 identical over 7 bases. The trim removed 3 bases at V and 5 bases at J, leaving 20 bases unmatched. CDR3 size: 18 residues. The germline CDR1 and CDR2 sequences are SQVTM and ANQGSEA. The CDR3 coding sequence is TGCAGCGTTGATAGTAGGGACCTAGCGGCCTCGTTGAGAGATACGCAGTATTTT. Protein: CSVDSRDLAASLRDTQYF.

This chain connects TRBV29-1 to TRBJ2-3, with D hard to call. CDR3 length equals 12 residues. Per the germline V gene, CDR1 is SQVTM and CDR2 is ANQGSEA. V dropped 7 bases and J dropped 2 bases, with 10 bases sitting between them. CDR3 DNA: TGCAGCGCCGACTCTAACACAGATACGCAGTATTTT. Amino acid sequence: CSADSNTDTQYF.

This clonotype was picked up a small number of times. The chain joins TRBV20-1 to TRBJ2-7; D might be TRBD1 or TRBD2, each matching 5 bases. CDR1 and CDR2 from the germline V gene are DFQATT and SNEGSKA (reference sequence). The ends were cut back, 5 bases at V and 4 bases at J, with 15 bases in the middle. The CDR3 contains 13 residues. The CDR3 loop is CSAEPGPLYEQYV. In DNA form, the CDR3 reads TGCAGTGCTGAGCCGGGACCACTGTACGAGCAGTACGTC.

The V gene is TRBV4-1, the J gene TRBJ2-3, with 7 positions matching TRBD2. CDR3 length equals 16 residues. Germline V gene lookup returns CDR1 MGHRA and CDR2 YSYEKL. V was pared by 3 bases and J by 1 base, with 7 bases of the junction left unmatched. The CDR3 spells CASSHQTSDGTDTQYF. The CDR3 nucleotides are TGCGCCAGCAGCCACCAAACTAGCGACGGCACAGATACGCAGTATTTT.

This clonotype was seen at least ten times. The V call is TRBV12-3 or TRBV12-4, the J call TRBJ1-1; TRBD1 is a possible D gene (5 bases). The CDR3 is 14 residues long. Trimming cost V 3 bases and J 4 bases, with 12 bases left between them. The CDR3 bases are TGTGCCAGCAGTTTTAGGGGCGGCAGCACTGAAGCTTTCTTT. This sequence encodes CASSFRGGSTEAFF.

The table lists this clonotype with many counts. V and J are TRBV7-9 and TRBJ2-3, with D perhaps given as TRBD1 or TRBD2 (7 bases each). In germline, CDR1 is SEHNR, CDR2 FQNEAQ (reference sequence). The length of the CDR3 is 15 residues. V gave up 5 bases and J gave up 2 bases, with 14 bases separating them. The chain's CDR3 is CASSAPGGDTDTQYF. The CDR3 DNA sequence: TGTGCCAGCAGCGCCCCAGGGGGGGACACAGATACGCAGTATTTT.

This clonotype was detected ten times or more. The rearrangement joins TRBV7-3 to TRBJ2-1; possibly TRBD1 or TRBD2 for D (5 bases each). CDR3 size: 14 residues. In germline, CDR1 is SGHTA, CDR2 FQGTGA. Trimming shortened V by 6 bases and J by 3 bases, and 12 bases separated the two germline ends. The CDR3 region has the DNA TGTGCCAGCAGTGAGGGGAATGACTACAATGAGCAGTTCTTC. Protein: CASSEGNDYNEQFF.

This clonotype was counted many times. The chain links TRBV5-1 to TRBJ2-5; D perhaps matches TRBD1 (6 bases). Germline V gene sequence: CDR1 SGHRS, CDR2 YFSETQ. The ends were cut back, 3 bases at V and 2 bases at J, with 17 bases in the middle. This CDR3 spans 16 amino acids. The DNA of the CDR3 is TGCGCCAGCAGCTGGCAGGGGACGAAAGGACAAGAGACCCAGTACTTC. It codes for CASSWQGTKGQETQYF.

The chain joins TRBV28 to TRBJ1-1, with unresolved D. The CDR3 is made up of 12 amino acids. Germline V CDR1 and CDR2: MDHEN, SYDVKM. Trimming took off 3 bases at V and 6 bases at J, with 8 bases between the two ends. In DNA form, the CDR3 reads TGTGCCAGCAGTTTGGCATTCGCTGAAGCTTTCTTT. As protein: CASSLAFAEAFF.

In its sample, this clonotype was seen a few times. The chain is built from TRBV12-3 or TRBV12-4 and TRBJ1-1, with unresolved D. This CDR3 is 12 amino acids long. Trimming removed 7 bases at V and 4 bases at J, with 10 bases between. DNA for the CDR3: TGTGCCAGCACCTATAGGAGCACTGAAGCTTTCTTT. Residues: CASTYRSTEAFF.

This clonotype was detected a few times. This sequence joins TRBV3-1 and TRBJ2-1; perhaps TRBD1 as D (5 bases). V shed 0 bases and J shed 2 bases, with 11 bases lying between them. This CDR3 contains 16 residues. Germline CDR1 and CDR2: LGHDT and YNNKEL (reference sequence). As DNA, the CDR3 is TGTGCCAGCAGCCAAGAGGTGGACATCGCCTACAATGAGCAGTTCTTC. Encoded protein: CASSQEVDIAYNEQFF.

The table lists this clonotype with many counts. One end of the junction fails to match germline, which may point to a read error. The chain recombines TRBV5-1 with TRBJ1-2, with D possibly TRBD1 on 6 matching bases. This CDR3 has 12 amino acids. CDR1 is SGHRS, CDR2 YFSETQ, per germline. The DNA for the CDR3 is TGTGCCAGCAGCTTAGGACAGTATGGCTACACCTTC. As protein: CASSLGQYGYTF.

This clonotype was counted between two and nine times. The gene calls are TRBV2 and TRBJ2-5; D is tentatively TRBD1 or TRBD2 (5 bases each). The CDR3 is 15 amino acids. Germline CDR1 is SNHLY and CDR2 is FYNNEI. V was clipped by 2 bases and J by 4 bases, with 14 bases between them. The CDR3 is CASSESRGRGETQYF. CDR3 bases: TGTGCCAGCAGTGAATCCCGGGGCAGAGGAGAGACCCAGTACTTC.

This clonotype was detected only a few times. The chain is built from TRBV6-5 and TRBJ2-3; D is perhaps TRBD1 (6 bases). V was clipped by 2 bases and J by 3 bases, with 12 bases between them. This CDR3 has 15 amino acids. Per germline, CDR1 MNHEY and CDR2 SVGAGI. CDR3 sequence: CASSYETGPTDTQYF. DNA of the CDR3: TGTGCCAGCAGTTACGAAACAGGGCCTACAGATACGCAGTATTTT.

In DNA form, the CDR3 reads TGTGCTAGTCTAGGGGGGGGTATCCCCAGCCGTGGTACGCAGTATTTT. This sequence encodes CASLGGGIPSRGTQYF. V usage is TRBV12-5 and J usage is TRBJ2-3, with TRBD2 as a possible D gene (7 bases). CDR3 length: 16 amino acids. Germline CDR1 and CDR2: LGHNT and FRNRAP. Trimming cost V 8 bases and J 8 bases, with 26 bases left between them.